The 32 T cell receptor beta chains below all came from one sample that was sequenced in a study of cytomegalovirus exposure and HLA in healthy donors. A multiplex PCR was run with 60 Vbeta primers and 13 Jbeta primers. Generated by immunoSEQ multiplex PCR, the TCRdb table keeps only in-frame clones and is missing some. The profile shows 55,000 to 90,000 clones, roughly 72% of them singletons. The source material was PBMCs. These receptors all come from a man aged 45-60 years in good health and CMV-seronegative.

J is TRBJ1-5 and V is TRBV13; D unresolved. CDR3 length: 13 amino acids. Deletions cut 0 bases from V and 7 bases from J, with 7 bases between. Germline V gene lookup returns CDR1 PRHDT and CDR2 FYEKMQ (reference sequence). The CDR3 DNA reads as TGTGCCAGCAGCTTAGGTGGAGAGCAGCCCCAGCATTTT. It specifies CASSLGGEQPQHF.

The chain recombines TRBV7-9 with TRBJ1-1; TRBD1 matches 9 bases. Germline CDR1 reads SEHNR; CDR2 reads FQNEAQ (reference sequence). The ends lost 2 bases at V and 7 bases at J; junction bases unmatched: 8. The CDR3 has 15 residues. The CDR3 DNA is TGTGCCAGCAGCTTATCAGGGACAGGGCTAGATGAAGCTTTCTTT. Residues: CASSLSGTGLDEAFF.

The chain uses TRBV30 and TRBJ1-1, with D perhaps TRBD1 (5 bases). Trimming removed 0 bases from V and 5 bases from J, with 7 bases in between. The CDR3 extends over 12 amino acids. CDR1 GTSNPN and CDR2 SVGIG come from the germline V gene (reference sequence). Here the CDR3 DNA reads TGTGCCTGGAGTGTTCAGGGAACTGAAGCTTTCTTT. Translating it yields CAWSVQGTEAFF. The full variable domain, rest sourced from reference TRBV30 and TRBJ1-1, is SQTIHQWPATLVQPVGSPLSLECTVEGTSNPNLYWYRQAAGRGLQLLFYSVGIGQISSEVPQNLSASRPQDRQFILSSKKLLLSDSGFYLCAWSVQGTEAFFGQGTRLTVV.

The rearrangement uses TRBV2 and TRBJ1-5; the D gene is possibly TRBD1 (6 bases). The V gene lost 3 bases and the J gene lost 1 base, with 13 bases spanning the gap. This CDR3 is built from 16 residues. CDR1 and CDR2 (germline): SNHLY, FYNNEI. The CDR3 reads CASSETGIYSNQPQHF. The CDR3 nucleotides are TGTGCCAGCAGTGAGACAGGAATATACAGCAATCAGCCCCAGCATTTT.

The V call is TRBV5-5, the J call TRBJ2-7; D remains ambiguous. The CDR3 spans 12 residues. With 1 base removed from V and 3 bases from J, the gap between germline ends came to 5 bases. Germline V lookup: CDR1 SGHKS, CDR2 YYEKEE (reference sequence). The CDR3 DNA reads as TGTGCCAGCAGCTTGTCCCTCTACGAGCAGTACTTC. Translation gives CASSLSLYEQYF.

This clone was seen more than once but under ten times. V usage is TRBV6-5 and J usage is TRBJ1-1; 9 nucleotides match TRBD1. Germline V gene lookup returns CDR1 MNHEY and CDR2 SVGAGI. The CDR3 extends over 11 amino acids. J was trimmed by 11 bases and V by 5 bases; bases with no gene match: 3. CDR3 coding DNA: TGTGCCAGCAGTCGGGACAGGGAGGCTTTCTTT. Translation: CASSRDREAFF.

The chain recombines TRBV30 with TRBJ1-2; 7 bases are a match to TRBD1. V lost 4 bases, J lost 5 bases, and 10 bases stayed unmatched. Germline V gives CDR1 GTSNPN, CDR2 SVGIG (reference sequence). This CDR3 has 14 amino acids. The CDR3: CAWIGTVGLYGYTF. The CDR3 DNA is TGTGCCTGGATCGGGACAGTTGGGTTGTATGGCTACACCTTC.

The chain uses TRBV10-3 and TRBJ1-1; TRBD1 matches at 9 bases. Germline V gives CDR1 ENHRY, CDR2 SYGVKD. The CDR3 has 15 residues. Unmatched junction bases numbered 6, after V lost 3 bases and J lost 4 bases. This CDR3 is CAISERTGVRTEAFF. For the CDR3, the DNA is TGTGCCATCAGTGAAAGGACAGGGGTGCGCACTGAAGCTTTCTTT.

V usage is TRBV28 and J usage is TRBJ2-1; 7 nucleotides agree with TRBD1. The V gene end was trimmed by 8 bases and the J gene end by 14 bases; junction bases not matched to a gene: 9. CDR1 is MDHEN, CDR2 SYDVKM, per germline. The CDR3 length is 11 residues. The DNA of the CDR3 is TGTGCCAGCGGAAACAGGGGTCTTGAGTTCTTC. It is translated as CASGNRGLEFF. Based on the CDR3 plus reference TRBV28 and TRBJ2-1, the full variable domain is DVKVTQSSRYLVKRTGEKVFLECVQDMDHENMFWYRQDPGLGLRLIYFSYDVKMKEKGDIPEGYSVSREKKERFSLILESASTNQTSMYLCASGNRGLEFFGPGTRLTVL.

This rearrangement joins TRBV5-4 to TRBJ2-3; TRBD2 matches at 8 bases. Germline V gene data show CDR1 as SGHNT and CDR2 as YYREEE (reference sequence). Trimming removed 3 bases from V and 6 bases from J; junction bases left unmatched: 12. The CDR3 has 16 amino acids. This chain's CDR3 is CASSSRSSGSIDTQYF. The CDR3 DNA reads as TGTGCCAGCAGCTCGCGGTCGAGCGGGAGCATTGATACGCAGTATTTT. The full variable domain, with the rest looked up from reference TRBV5-4 and TRBJ2-3, is ETGVTQSPTHLIKTRGQQVTLRCSSQSGHNTVSWYQQALGQGPQFIFQYYREEENGRGNFPPRFSGLQFPNYSSELNVNALELDDSALYLCASSSRSSGSIDTQYFGPGTRLTVL.

The chain links TRBV7-6 to TRBJ1-2; a weak D match, TRBD1 (6 bases). The V gene's germline CDR1 is SGHVS and CDR2 FNYEAQ. The CDR3 loop spans 16 amino acids. Trimming stripped 5 bases from V and 3 bases from J, with 19 bases between. CDR3 region: CASSQFTTGGYYGYTF. CDR3 DNA sequence: TGTGCCAGCAGCCAATTCACGACAGGTGGTTACTATGGCTACACCTTC.

V is TRBV18 and J is TRBJ2-5; D is perhaps TRBD2 (6 bases). The J call may be faulty, since TRBJ2-7 better matches the DNA end. Germline lookup yields CDR1 KGHSH and CDR2 LQKENI. The CDR3 is 16 amino acids. The CDR3 loop is CASSPRAGINTYEQYF. The CDR3 DNA follows: TGTGCCAGCTCACCACGGGCGGGGATCAACACCTACGAGCAGTACTTC.

A few counts support this clone. The chain is built from TRBV6-5 and TRBJ1-1; D is undetermined. The germline V gene has CDR1 MNHEY and CDR2 SVGAGI. The V gene lost 8 bases and the J gene lost 6 bases, with 10 bases spanning the gap. The CDR3 is made up of 11 amino acids. The CDR3 sequence is CASSLGPEAFF. In DNA, the CDR3 is TGTGCCAGCTCCCTAGGCCCTGAAGCTTTCTTT.

In nucleotides, the CDR3 is TGTGCCAGCAGTTACTCCCGGACAGGCAATCAGCCCCAGCATTTT. Residues: CASSYSRTGNQPQHF. The rearrangement uses TRBV6-5 and TRBJ1-5; a possible D gene is TRBD1 (6 bases). Trimming stripped 0 bases from V and 2 bases from J, with 8 bases between. The CDR3 has 15 amino acids. Germline CDR1 and CDR2: MNHEY and SVGAGI.

The V and J genes are TRBV18 and TRBJ1-1; weak D call: TRBD1 (5 bases). Germline lookup yields CDR1 KGHSH and CDR2 LQKENI. The CDR3 loop spans 14 amino acids. The ends were cut back, 1 base at V and 1 base at J, with 7 bases in the middle. CDR3 sequence reads: CASSPLTANTEAFF. CDR3 coding DNA: TGTGCCAGCTCACCACTGACAGCGAACACTGAAGCTTTCTTT.

The genes are TRBV27 and TRBJ2-7; weak D call: TRBD2 (5 bases). The CDR3 is made up of 23 amino acids. CDR1 and CDR2 (germline): MNHEY, SMNVEV (reference sequence). Trimming stripped 10 bases from V and 0 bases from J, with 43 bases between. This chain's CDR3 is CANYPRITPVRVWCLGSSYEQYF. In DNA, the CDR3 is TGTGCCAACTATCCCAGGATCACCCCGGTGAGGGTGTGGTGTCTGGGGAGCTCCTACGAGCAGTACTTC.

V usage is TRBV27 and J usage is TRBJ1-6; maybe TRBD1 (6 bases). The CDR3 extends over 15 amino acids. Germline loops: CDR1 MNHEY, CDR2 SMNVEV (reference sequence). V was pared by 3 bases and J by 9 bases, with 15 bases between. CDR3 nucleotide sequence: TGTGCCAGCAGTTTCAGGGGAGAGGGTGGTTCACCCCTCCACTTT. It yields the protein CASSFRGEGGSPLHF.

The V call is TRBV10-3, the J call TRBJ2-7, with 7 bases lining up with TRBD1. The germline gives CDR1 ENHRY, CDR2 SYGVKD. The CDR3 consists of 14 residues. The V and J ends lost 4 bases and 2 bases, in that order; junction bases with no gene match: 5. CDR3 protein: CAISAGTVPYEQYF. CDR3 DNA: TGTGCCATCAGTGCCGGGACAGTCCCCTACGAGCAGTACTTC.

The chain employs TRBV6-5 and TRBJ1-3; D remains unclear. CDR3 length equals 16 residues. CDR1 and CDR2 (germline): MNHEY, SVGAGI. Trimming stripped 2 bases from V and 0 bases from J, with 11 bases between. This chain's CDR3 is CASSYTQTSSGNTIYF. CDR3 sequence (DNA): TGTGCCAGCAGTTACACACAGACCTCCTCTGGAAACACCATATATTTT.

The rearrangement links TRBV6-1 to TRBJ1-2; D gene uncertain. The germline V gene encodes CDR1 MNHNS and CDR2 SASEGT. V dropped 8 bases and J dropped 3 bases, with 7 bases sitting between them. The CDR3 spans 11 residues. DNA of the CDR3: TGTGCCAGCCGAAGAGACTATGGCTACACCTTC. It encodes CASRRDYGYTF.

The rearrangement uses TRBV19 and TRBJ2-3, with D maybe TRBD2 (5 bases). V gave up 8 bases and J gave up 1 base, with 16 bases separating them. The CDR3 consists of 15 residues. Germline CDR1 reads LNHDA; CDR2 reads SQIVND (reference sequence). In DNA form, the CDR3 reads TGTGCCAGTCAATTTAGACGGGGAGGCACAGATACGCAGTATTTT. Protein: CASQFRRGGTDTQYF.

J is TRBJ2-7 and V is TRBV12-2; the table assigns TRBD2, which was not confirmed against the DNA. TRBV12-2 is designated a pseudogene. The CDR3 runs 16 residues. CDR3 sequence reads: CASRLVGGGLTYEQYF. CDR3 nucleotide sequence: TGTGCAAGTCGCTTAGTGGGGGGGGGCTTGACCTACGAGCAGTACTTC.

The chain is built from TRBV7-9 and TRBJ1-1, with no clear D. V lost 3 bases, J lost 1 base, and 12 bases lay in between. This CDR3 is 15 amino acids long. The germline V gene has CDR1 SEHNR and CDR2 FQNEAQ (reference sequence). Written as DNA, the CDR3 is TGTGCCAGCAGCTTCAATGGGCAGCCGAACACTGAAGCTTTCTTT. Protein: CASSFNGQPNTEAFF.

This chain joins TRBV5-1 and TRBJ1-1, with D possibly matching TRBD1 (6 bases). Trimming took off 6 bases at V and 0 bases at J, with 18 bases between the two ends. CDR3 size: 16 residues. The germline V gene encodes CDR1 SGHRS and CDR2 YFSETQ. CDR3 DNA sequence: TGCGCCAGCACTGAGCAGGGGCCCTCCTTGAACACTGAAGCTTTCTTT. It yields the protein CASTEQGPSLNTEAFF.

This sequence joins TRBV15 and TRBJ2-7, with D perhaps matching TRBD1 (6 bases). Trimming cost V 0 bases and J 7 bases, with 16 bases left between them. Looked up from germline, CDR1 is LNHNV and CDR2 is YYDKDF (reference sequence). This CDR3 is 15 amino acids long. CDR3 coding DNA: TGTGCCACCAGCAGAGATCTTATGGGGGCAGGAGAGCAGTACTTC. Translation gives CATSRDLMGAGEQYF.

This chain connects TRBV7-6 to TRBJ2-3, with a tentative D call TRBD2 (6 bases). Germline V gene lookup returns CDR1 SGHVS and CDR2 FNYEAQ. V was cut by 1 base and J by 2 bases, with 13 bases left in between. This CDR3 is built from 16 residues. The CDR3: CASSLGGGFSTDTQYF. The CDR3 DNA reads as TGTGCCAGCAGCTTAGGAGGAGGGTTTTCCACAGATACGCAGTATTTT.

The V gene is TRBV29-1, the J gene TRBJ2-3; possibly TRBD1 for D (5 bases). The germline gives CDR1 SQVTM, CDR2 ANQGSEA. There are 15 residues in the CDR3. V was pared by 5 bases and J by 1 base, with 16 bases between. The CDR3 region is CSVLFGAGRTDTQYF. The CDR3 bases are TGCAGCGTTCTTTTTGGCGCAGGGCGCACAGATACGCAGTATTTT.

This chain connects TRBV7-9 to TRBJ2-3; 11 bases fit TRBD1. The V gene's germline CDR1 is SEHNR and CDR2 FQNEAQ (reference sequence). The CDR3 totals 17 residues. Losses at the gene ends were 5 bases for V and 0 bases for J; bases not matched to a gene: 7. The CDR3 is CASSLRGTGGSTDTQYF. Here the CDR3 DNA reads TGTGCCAGCAGCCTCAGAGGGACAGGGGGTAGCACAGATACGCAGTATTTT.

The chain has TRBV10-1 and TRBJ1-6; D is perhaps TRBD1 (5 bases). CDR3 length: 15 residues. The germline V and J ends were trimmed by 0 bases and 5 bases, with 8 bases remaining between them. CDR1 is WNHNN, CDR2 SYGVQD, per germline (reference sequence). CDR3 nucleotide sequence: TGCGCCAGCAGTGAGTCCCCAGGGAATAATTCACCCCTCCACTTT. Protein sequence: CASSESPGNNSPLHF.

The chain carries TRBV5-4 and TRBJ2-3; D perhaps matches TRBD2 (6 bases). CDR1 and CDR2 from the germline V gene are SGHNT and YYREEE (reference sequence). This CDR3 has 13 amino acids. V lost 5 bases, J lost 4 bases, and 11 bases lay in between. CDR3 region: CASSQGGADTQYF. CDR3 in DNA: TGTGCCAGCAGTCAGGGAGGAGCAGATACGCAGTATTTT. Full variable domain (outside the CDR3, taken from reference TRBV5-4 and TRBJ2-3): ETGVTQSPTHLIKTRGQQVTLRCSSQSGHNTVSWYQQALGQGPQFIFQYYREEENGRGNFPPRFSGLQFPNYSSELNVNALELDDSALYLCASSQGGADTQYFGPGTRLTVL.

The chain couples TRBV7-6 to TRBJ2-2; a possible D gene is TRBD1 (7 bases). Germline V gene lookup returns CDR1 SGHVS and CDR2 FNYEAQ. The CDR3 spans 14 residues. Deletions cut 5 bases from V and 6 bases from J, with 13 bases between. The CDR3 nucleotides are TGTGCCAGCAGCGGAGGGACAGTTTCCGGGGAGCTGTTTTTT. Protein sequence: CASSGGTVSGELFF.

The chain combines TRBV29-1 with TRBJ1-1, with a tentative D call TRBD1 (5 bases). Germline V gene lookup returns CDR1 SQVTM and CDR2 ANQGSEA. The CDR3 extends over 15 amino acids. The V end was cut by 0 bases, the J end by 0 bases, with 11 bases between. The DNA of the CDR3 is TGCAGCGTTGAAGATCACCAGGGTTTGAACACTGAAGCTTTCTTT. Amino acids: CSVEDHQGLNTEAFF.